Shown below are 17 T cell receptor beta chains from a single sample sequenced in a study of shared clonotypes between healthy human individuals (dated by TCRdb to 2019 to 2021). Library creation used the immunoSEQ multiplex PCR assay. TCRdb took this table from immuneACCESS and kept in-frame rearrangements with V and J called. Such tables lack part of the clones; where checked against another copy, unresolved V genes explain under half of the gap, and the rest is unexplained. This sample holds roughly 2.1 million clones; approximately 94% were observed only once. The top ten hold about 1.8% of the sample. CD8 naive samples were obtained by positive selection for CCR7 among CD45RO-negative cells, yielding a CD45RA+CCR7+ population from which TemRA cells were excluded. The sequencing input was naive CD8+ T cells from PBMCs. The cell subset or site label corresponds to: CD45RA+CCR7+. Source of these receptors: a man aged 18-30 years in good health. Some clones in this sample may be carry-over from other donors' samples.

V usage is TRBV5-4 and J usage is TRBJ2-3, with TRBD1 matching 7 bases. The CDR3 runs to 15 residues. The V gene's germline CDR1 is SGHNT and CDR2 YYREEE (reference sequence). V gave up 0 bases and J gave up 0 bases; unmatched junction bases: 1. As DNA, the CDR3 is TGTGCCAGCAGCTTGGGGGACAGAAGCACAGATACGCAGTATTTT. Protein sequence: CASSLGDRSTDTQYF.

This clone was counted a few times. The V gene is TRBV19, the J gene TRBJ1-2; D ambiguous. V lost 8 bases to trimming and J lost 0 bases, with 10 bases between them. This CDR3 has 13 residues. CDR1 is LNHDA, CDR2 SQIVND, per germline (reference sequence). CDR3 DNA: TGTGCCAGTGGACTTGCCCCTAACTATGGCTACACCTTC. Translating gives CASGLAPNYGYTF.

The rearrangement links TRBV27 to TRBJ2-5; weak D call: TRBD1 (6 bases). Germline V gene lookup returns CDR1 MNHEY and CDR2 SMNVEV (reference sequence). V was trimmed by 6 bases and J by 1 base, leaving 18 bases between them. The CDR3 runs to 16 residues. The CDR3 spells CASSPLGQKPQETQYF. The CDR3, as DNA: TGTGCCAGCAGCCCCCTCGGACAGAAGCCCCAAGAGACCCAGTACTTC.

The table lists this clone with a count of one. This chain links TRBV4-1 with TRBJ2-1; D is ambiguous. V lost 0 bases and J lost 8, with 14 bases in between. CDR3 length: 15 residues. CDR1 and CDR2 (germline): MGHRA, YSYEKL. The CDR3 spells CASSQDRRYAHEQFF. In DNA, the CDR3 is TGCGCCAGCAGCCAAGATCGCCGTTACGCTCATGAGCAGTTCTTC.

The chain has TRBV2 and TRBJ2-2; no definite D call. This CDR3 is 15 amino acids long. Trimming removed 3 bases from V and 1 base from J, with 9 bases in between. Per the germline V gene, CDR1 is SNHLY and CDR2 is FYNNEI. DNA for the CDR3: TGTGCCAGCAGTGACCCCAGAGAGAACACCGGGGAGCTGTTTTTT. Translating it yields CASSDPRENTGELFF.

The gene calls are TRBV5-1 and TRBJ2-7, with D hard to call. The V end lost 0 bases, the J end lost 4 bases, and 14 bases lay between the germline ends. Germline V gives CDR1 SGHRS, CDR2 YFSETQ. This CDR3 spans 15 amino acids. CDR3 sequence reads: CASSLDHRLRYEQYF. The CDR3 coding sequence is TGCGCCAGCAGCTTGGACCACAGACTTAGGTACGAGCAGTACTTC.

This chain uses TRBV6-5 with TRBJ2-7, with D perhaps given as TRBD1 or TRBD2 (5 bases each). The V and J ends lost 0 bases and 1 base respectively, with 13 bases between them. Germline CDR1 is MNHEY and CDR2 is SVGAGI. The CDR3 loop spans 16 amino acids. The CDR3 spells CASSYSIGTASYEQYF. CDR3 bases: TGTGCCAGCAGTTACTCGATCGGGACGGCTTCCTACGAGCAGTACTTC.

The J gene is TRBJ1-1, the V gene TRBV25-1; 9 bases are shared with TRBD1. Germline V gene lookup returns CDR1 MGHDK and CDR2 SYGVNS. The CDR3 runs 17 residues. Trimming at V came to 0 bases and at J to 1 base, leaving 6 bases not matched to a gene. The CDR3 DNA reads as TGTGCCAGCAGTGAATATTCACAGGGGGCGTGGAACACTGAAGCTTTCTTT. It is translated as CASSEYSQGAWNTEAFF.

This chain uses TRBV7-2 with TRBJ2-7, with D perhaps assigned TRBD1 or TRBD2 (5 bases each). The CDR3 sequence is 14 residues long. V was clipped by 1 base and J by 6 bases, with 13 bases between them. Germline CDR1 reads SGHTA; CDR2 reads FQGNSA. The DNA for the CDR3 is TGTGCCAGCAGCTTAGACCTCGATGGGGGCGAGCAGTACTTC. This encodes CASSLDLDGGEQYF.

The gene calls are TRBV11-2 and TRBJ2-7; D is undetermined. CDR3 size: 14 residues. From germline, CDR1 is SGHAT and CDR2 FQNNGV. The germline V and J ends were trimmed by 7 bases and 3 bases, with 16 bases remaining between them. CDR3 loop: CASTHVHGYYEQYF. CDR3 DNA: TGTGCCAGCACCCATGTACACGGATACTACGAGCAGTACTTC.

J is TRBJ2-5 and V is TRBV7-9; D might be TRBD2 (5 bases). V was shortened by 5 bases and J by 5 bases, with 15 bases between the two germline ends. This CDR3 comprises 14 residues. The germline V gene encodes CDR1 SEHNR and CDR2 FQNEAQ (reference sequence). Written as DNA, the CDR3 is TGTGCCAGCAGCCTAACCCTCGGCGGGGAGACCCAGTACTTC. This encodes CASSLTLGGETQYF. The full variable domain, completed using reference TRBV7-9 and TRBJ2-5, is DTGVSQNPRHKITKRGQNVTFRCDPISEHNRLYWYRQTLGQGPEFLTYFQNEAQLEKSRLLSDRFSAERPKGSFSTLEIQRTEQGDSAMYLCASSLTLGGETQYFGPGTRLLVL.

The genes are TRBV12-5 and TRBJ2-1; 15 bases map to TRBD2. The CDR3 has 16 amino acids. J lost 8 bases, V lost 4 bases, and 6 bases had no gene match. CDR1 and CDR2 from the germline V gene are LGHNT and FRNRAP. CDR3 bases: TGTGCTAGTGGTTCGGGGACTAGCGGGAGGCCCCATGAGCAGTTCTTC. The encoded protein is CASGSGTSGRPHEQFF.

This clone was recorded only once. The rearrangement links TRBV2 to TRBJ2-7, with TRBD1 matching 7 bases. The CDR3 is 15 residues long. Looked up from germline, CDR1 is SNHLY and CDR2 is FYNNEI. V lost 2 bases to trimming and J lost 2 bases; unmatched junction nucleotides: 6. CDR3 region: CASSEWTGKPYEQYF. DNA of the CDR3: TGTGCCAGCAGTGAATGGACAGGAAAGCCCTACGAGCAGTACTTC.

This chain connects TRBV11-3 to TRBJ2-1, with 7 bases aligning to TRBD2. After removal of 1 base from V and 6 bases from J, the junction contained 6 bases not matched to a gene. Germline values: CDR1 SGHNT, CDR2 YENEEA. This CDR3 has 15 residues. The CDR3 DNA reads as TGTGCCAGCAGCTTAGCCCGGGGCGGGGGCAATGAGCAGTTCTTC. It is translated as CASSLARGGGNEQFF.

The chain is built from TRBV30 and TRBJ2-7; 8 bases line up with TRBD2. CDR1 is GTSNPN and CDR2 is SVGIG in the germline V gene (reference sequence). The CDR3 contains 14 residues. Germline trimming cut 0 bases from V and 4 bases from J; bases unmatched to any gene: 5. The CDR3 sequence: CAWSVRGARYEQYF. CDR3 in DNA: TGTGCCTGGAGTGTGCGGGGGGCGCGGTACGAGCAGTACTTC.

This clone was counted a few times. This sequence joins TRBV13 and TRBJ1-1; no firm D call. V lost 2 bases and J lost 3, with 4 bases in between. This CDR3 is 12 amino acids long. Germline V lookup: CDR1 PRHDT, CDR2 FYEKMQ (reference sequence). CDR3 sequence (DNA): TGTGCCAGCAGCTTAAAACACACTGAAGCTTTCTTT. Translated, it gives CASSLKHTEAFF. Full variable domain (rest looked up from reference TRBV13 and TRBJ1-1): AAGVIQSPRHLIKEKRETATLKCYPIPRHDTVYWYQQGPGQDPQFLISFYEKMQSDKGSIPDRFSAQQFSDYHSELNMSSLELGDSALYFCASSLKHTEAFFGQGTRLTVV.

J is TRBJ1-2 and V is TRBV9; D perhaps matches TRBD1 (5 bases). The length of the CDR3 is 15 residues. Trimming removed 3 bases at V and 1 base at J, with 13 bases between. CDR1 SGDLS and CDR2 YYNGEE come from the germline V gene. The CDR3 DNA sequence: TGTGCCAGCAGCGCCGAGGGACGGCTTAACTATGGCTACACCTTC. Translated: CASSAEGRLNYGYTF.